A selection of T cell receptor beta chains follows, all from one sample in a study of shared clonotypes between healthy human individuals. The data were produced by immunoSEQ multiplex PCR, yet TCRdb's version contains in-frame clones alone and is incomplete. The data contain some 1.5 million clones, about 98% of them singletons. The material sequenced was naive CD4+ T cells sorted from blood. The receptor set was obtained from a man between 25 and 39 years old in good health. The conserved cysteine and the conserved F or W are not part of the CDR3 here. The size entry is marked missing in some rows and otherwise reads once, few, many or a size class.

V	length	size	J	CDR3
TRBV7-9	13	.	TRBJ2-2	ASSLVGGHTGELF
TRBV5-1	15	.	TRBJ2-1	ASSGQDRGYSYNEQF
TRBV19	15	.	TRBJ2-1	ASSIGGAGTRYNEQF
TRBV11-1	12	.	TRBJ2-7	ASSLQGRTYEQY
TRBV7-2	15	.	TRBJ2-3	ASSLSGSGREADTQY
TRBV5-1	9	.	TRBJ2-3	ASSEKDTQY
TRBV6-1	11	once	TRBJ2-7	ASSERNGYEQY
TRBV2	13	.	TRBJ2-7	ASSEIPGLAGEQY
TRBV19	11	.	TRBJ2-2	ASSIMGSGELF
TRBV9	12	.	TRBJ2-5	ASSVGLIQETQY
TRBV18	11	.	TRBJ2-3	ASSPPERDTQY
TRBV18	16	.	TRBJ2-2	ASSPLTGGSHLTGELF
TRBV10-1	15	.	TRBJ2-7	ASSARQGQERTYEQY
TRBV15	10	once	TRBJ2-1	ATSRAGNEQF
TRBV6-6	11	once	TRBJ2-2	ASSLAHTGELF
TRBV15	13	.	TRBJ1-5	ATSRDQPGGQPQH
TRBV5-6	13	.	TRBJ2-7	ASSEGRTGPSEQY
TRBV5-1	11	.	TRBJ2-5	ASSPGRTETQY
TRBV18	15	.	TRBJ2-3	ASSPQYRDRETDTQY
TRBV2	12	.	TRBJ2-7	AGGTGARTYEQY
TRBV5-4	12	.	TRBJ2-7	ASSKPGQSYEQY
TRBV14	12	.	TRBJ2-1	ASSQDLWDNEQF
TRBV2	11	.	TRBJ2-7	ASSGQGSGEQY
TRBV5-1	14	.	TRBJ2-2	ASSLARSGVTGELF
TRBV7-9	10	.	TRBJ2-7	ASSFEIYEQY
TRBV11-2	15	.	TRBJ2-7	ASSLARGRAISYEQY
TRBV28	13	.	TRBJ1-2	ASSPAGTGDYGYT
TRBV2	14	.	TRBJ2-1	ASSEGSGIPYNEQF
TRBV11-2	14	.	TRBJ1-3	ASSSIRGREEYTIY
TRBV6-5	13	.	TRBJ2-3	ASRRTATFTDTQY
TRBV7-8	13	.	TRBJ1-1	ASSLWIGVDTEAF
TRBV11-2	15	once	TRBJ2-3	ASSPFKTGFCTDTQY
TRBV19	12	.	TRBJ1-1	ASSIRHLNTEAF
TRBV10-1	12	.	TRBJ2-3	ASSEGVGADTQY
TRBV9	13	.	TRBJ2-5	ASSVAGQGQETQY
TRBV18	15	.	TRBJ2-1	ASSPGAGNGVYNEQF
TRBV6-1	10	.	TRBJ2-1	ASSQSLNEQF
TRBV10-3	12	.	TRBJ2-5	AISGLAGQETQY
TRBV5-1	13	.	TRBJ2-7	ASSLATSGIYEQY
TRBV28	12	.	TRBJ2-7	ASSPRLAGGEQY
TRBV5-1	16	once	TRBJ2-3	ASSLAKSGRASTDTQY
TRBV27	16	.	TRBJ2-7	ASSLFGELAGASYEQY
TRBV6-1	10	once	TRBJ2-7	ASSEQTYEQY
TRBV7-2	11	.	TRBJ2-3	ASSWTWTDTQY
TRBV6-1	13	.	TRBJ1-4	ASSQRTGGDEKLF
TRBV9	13	.	TRBJ2-1	ASSVGELSYNEQF
TRBV27	12	.	TRBJ1-4	ASMDRGTNEKLF
TRBV7-8	15	.	TRBJ2-4	ASSSPGQGASKNIQY
TRBV7-3	17	.	TRBJ2-1	ASSFLSLAGEIPYNEQF
TRBV11-2	13	.	TRBJ1-2	ASSLGLGENYGYT
TRBV7-8	13	.	TRBJ2-1	ASSQLAGEGPEQF
TRBV5-6	13	.	TRBJ2-5	ASSATGTPQETQY
TRBV5-1	12	once	TRBJ2-5	ASSDGLGQETQY